This entry lists 21 T cell receptor beta chains sequenced from one sample in a study of cytomegalovirus exposure and HLA in healthy donors. The PCR contained 60 Vbeta and 13 Jbeta primers. Clones were read by immunoSEQ multiplex PCR, and TCRdb kept only the in-frame ones, dropping some. The sample lists around 200,000 clones, around 85% occurring once. Source material: PBMCs. The receptor source for this set is a girl aged 2-10 years in good health and CMV-seronegative.

The CDR3 spells CASSPRTGRGNTEAFF. DNA of the CDR3: TGTGCCAGCAGCCCTCGGACAGGGCGGGGGAACACTGAAGCTTTCTTT. The chain is built from TRBV7-6 and TRBJ1-1; 8 nucleotides agree with TRBD1. V lost 5 bases, J lost 1 base, and 9 bases stayed unmatched. Germline V gives CDR1 SGHVS, CDR2 FNYEAQ. CDR3 length: 16 amino acids.

The chain uses TRBV27 and TRBJ1-6; maybe TRBD1 (6 bases). This CDR3 is 14 amino acids long. Trimming cost V 11 bases and J 8 bases, with 19 bases left between them. Germline V lookup: CDR1 MNHEY, CDR2 SMNVEV (reference sequence). The CDR3, as DNA: TGTGCCGCCGGTATTAGGGGGTCCCATTCACCCCTCCACTTT. This translates into CAAGIRGSHSPLHF.

Only a few counts were recorded for this clone. This rearrangement joins TRBV5-6 to TRBJ2-7; D possibly corresponds to TRBD2 (6 bases). This CDR3 comprises 14 residues. Germline V gene data show CDR1 as SGHDT and CDR2 as YYEEEE. Trimming shortened V by 0 bases and J by 5 bases, and 12 bases separated the two germline ends. In DNA, the CDR3 is TGTGCCAGCAGCTTGGAGCCGGGGGACCACGAGCAGTACTTC. It is translated as CASSLEPGDHEQYF.

This chain connects TRBV4-1 to TRBJ2-2; 9 positions match TRBD1. The CDR3 runs to 16 residues. Trimming at V came to 4 bases and at J to 6 bases, leaving 9 bases not matched to a gene. The germline gives CDR1 MGHRA, CDR2 YSYEKL. CDR3 amino acids: CASSLTWTGVPGELFF. The DNA of the CDR3 is TGCGCCAGCAGCCTGACTTGGACAGGGGTCCCCGGGGAGCTGTTTTTT.

This clone was detected only a few times. This rearrangement joins TRBV25-1 to TRBJ1-1; no clear D gene. Germline-derived CDR1 and CDR2 are MGHDK and SYGVNS. With 3 bases removed from V and 4 bases from J, the gap between germline ends came to 6 bases. The CDR3 totals 12 residues. The CDR3 DNA reads as TGTGCCAGCAGTGACGGGTCCACTGAAGCTTTCTTT. Translation gives CASSDGSTEAFF.

The rearrangement links TRBV25-1 to TRBJ1-1; no clear D. V lost 1 base and J lost 1, with 10 bases in between. CDR1 is MGHDK and CDR2 is SYGVNS in the germline V gene. The CDR3 is 15 residues long. The CDR3 sequence is CASSELGSRNTEAFF. DNA of the CDR3: TGTGCCAGCAGTGAATTGGGGAGTCGGAACACTGAAGCTTTCTTT. Full variable domain (remainder filled in from reference TRBV25-1 and TRBJ1-1): EADIYQTPRYLVIGTGKKITLECSQTMGHDKMYWYQQDPGMELHLIHYSYGVNSTEKGDLSSESTVSRIRTEHFPLTLESARPSHTSQYLCASSELGSRNTEAFFGQGTRLTVV.

The CDR3 DNA follows: TGTGCCAGCAGCTTGGGGGACAGGTACTATGGCTACACCTTC. This sequence encodes CASSLGDRYYGYTF. The chain is built from TRBV5-6 and TRBJ1-2, with 8 bases lining up with TRBD1. Germline assignment: CDR1 SGHDT and CDR2 YYEEEE. Trimming removed 0 bases from V and 3 bases from J; junction bases left unmatched: 1. The CDR3 is 14 residues long.

The rearrangement uses TRBV4-3 and TRBJ1-1; D might be TRBD1 (5 bases). The CDR3 is 16 amino acids. Germline-derived CDR1 and CDR2 are LGHNA and YSLEER. V was shortened by 6 bases and J by 1 base, with 18 bases between the two germline ends. In DNA, the CDR3 is TGCGCCAGCAGGAACCCGCAGGGCCCCCCGAACACTGAAGCTTTCTTT. Translation gives CASRNPQGPPNTEAFF.

As DNA, the CDR3 is TGTGCCAGCAGCCGGACAGAGAGAAGCTACGAGCAGTACTTC. Protein sequence: CASSRTERSYEQYF. This sequence joins TRBV11-2 and TRBJ2-7, with a possible D match to TRBD1 (6 bases). Deletions cut 5 bases from V and 3 bases from J, with 14 bases between. Germline V gene sequence: CDR1 SGHAT, CDR2 FQNNGV. This CDR3 is built from 14 residues.

With regard to this clone: A read error may produce the germline difference seen at one junction end. The genes are TRBV29-1 and TRBJ1-2; D gene uncertain. CDR1 SQVTM and CDR2 ANQGSEA come from the germline V gene. CDR3 length: 13 residues. CDR3 nucleotide sequence: TGCAGCGTTGTGGCCATGGCGGAGGGCGGCTACGCCTTC. Its translation: CSVVAMAEGGYAF.

This sequence joins TRBV10-3 and TRBJ2-1, with 11 bases that match TRBD2. The germline CDR1 and CDR2 sequences are ENHRY and SYGVKD. V was clipped by 7 bases and J by 6 bases; unmatched bases: 2. The CDR3 sequence is 13 residues long. The CDR3 reads CAITTSGGNEQFF. The CDR3 nucleotides read TGTGCCATCACCACTAGCGGGGGCAATGAGCAGTTCTTC.

This clone was seen a few times. V usage is TRBV9 and J usage is TRBJ1-2; D ambiguous. V gave up 0 bases and J gave up 0 bases, with 6 bases separating them. This CDR3 is built from 14 residues. Germline CDR1 is SGDLS and CDR2 is YYNGEE. The CDR3 loop is CASSVAETNYGYTF. The CDR3 DNA reads TGTGCCAGCAGCGTAGCTGAGACTAACTATGGCTACACCTTC.

V and J are TRBV28 and TRBJ1-1; D not resolved. The CDR3 has 12 residues. Between the trimmed V and J ends, which lost 6 bases and 9 bases, there was a span of 14 bases. Germline V gives CDR1 MDHEN, CDR2 SYDVKM. CDR3 amino acids: CASSPLGPQAFF. The CDR3 coding sequence is TGTGCCAGCAGCCCCCTAGGCCCCCAAGCTTTCTTT. The whole variable domain, remainder taken from reference TRBV28 and TRBJ1-1, is DVKVTQSSRYLVKRTGEKVFLECVQDMDHENMFWYRQDPGLGLRLIYFSYDVKMKEKGDIPEGYSVSREKKERFSLILESASTNQTSMYLCASSPLGPQAFFGQGTRLTVV.

This clone came up once. The chain uses TRBV27 and TRBJ2-2, with TRBD1 identical over 10 bases. The CDR3 loop spans 15 amino acids. Per germline, CDR1 MNHEY and CDR2 SMNVEV (reference sequence). The V and J ends lost 6 bases and 6 bases, in that order; junction bases with no gene match: 7. The CDR3 loop is CASRVGQGIAGELFF. CDR3 DNA: TGTGCCAGCAGGGTGGGACAGGGGATCGCCGGGGAGCTGTTTTTT.

V gene TRBV10-2 combines with J gene TRBJ2-3, with TRBD2 matching 10 bases. The V and J ends lost 6 bases and 2 bases, in that order; junction bases with no gene match: 2. In germline, CDR1 is WSHSY, CDR2 SAAADI. CDR3 length equals 14 residues. The CDR3 spells CASRTSGFTDTQYF. The CDR3 DNA reads as TGCGCCAGCAGGACTAGCGGGTTCACAGATACGCAGTATTTT.

This clone was recorded only once. The V call is TRBV27, the J call TRBJ2-7; maybe TRBD2 (6 bases). There are 13 residues in the CDR3. V dropped 3 bases and J dropped 2 bases, with 8 bases sitting between them. CDR1 and CDR2 from the germline V gene are MNHEY and SMNVEV (reference sequence). The CDR3 DNA is TGTGCCAGCAGTTTCGCGGGGCCCTACGAGCAGTACTTC. Its translation: CASSFAGPYEQYF.

This clone was found a few times. The chain employs TRBV29-1 and TRBJ2-6, with D possibly being TRBD2 (5 bases). Trimming pared 7 bases from V and 0 bases from J, leaving 22 bases between. CDR3 length: 18 amino acids. Germline V CDR1 and CDR2: SQVTM, ANQGSEA. The CDR3 reads CSAEVGARCLSGANVLTF. The CDR3 DNA reads TGCAGCGCTGAGGTGGGAGCTCGTTGCCTCTCTGGGGCCAACGTCCTGACTTTC.

As for this clone: One end of the junction does not line up with germline, which may come from a read error. The chain joins TRBV19 to TRBJ2-1; 8 nucleotides match TRBD2. CDR3 length: 16 residues. Germline loops: CDR1 LNHDA, CDR2 SQIVND (reference sequence). The CDR3 DNA sequence: TGTGCCACTAGTTTCATAGGTCGGGAGGGGTACAATGAGCAGTTCTTC. As protein: CATSFIGREGYNEQFF. Together with reference TRBV19 and TRBJ2-1, the CDR3 gives the full variable domain: DGGITQSPKYLFRKEGQNVTLSCEQNLNHDAMYWYRQDPGQGLRLIYYSQIVNDFQKGDIAEGYSVSREKKESFPLTVTSAQKNPTAFYLCATSFIGREGYNEQFFGPGTRLTVL.

This clone was observed a handful of times. The rearrangement links TRBV27 to TRBJ1-1; 9 bases fit TRBD1. The CDR3 runs to 14 residues. CDR1 is MNHEY, CDR2 SMNVEV, per germline (reference sequence). With 8 bases clipped from V and 1 base from J, the junction kept 5 bases outside the gene matches. The CDR3 protein is CASGGGQGNTEAFF. The DNA for the CDR3 is TGTGCCAGCGGCGGGGGACAGGGGAACACTGAAGCTTTCTTT.

The rearrangement uses TRBV5-4 and TRBJ2-5; possibly TRBD1 for D (6 bases). Germline CDR1 is SGHNT and CDR2 is YYREEE (reference sequence). This CDR3 is built from 15 residues. V was trimmed by 0 bases and J by 2 bases, leaving 11 bases between them. In DNA form, the CDR3 reads TGTGCCAGCAGCTTGGCCAGGGGCATACAAGAGACCCAGTACTTC. This codes for CASSLARGIQETQYF.

The chain uses TRBV4-1 and TRBJ1-2, with a tentative D call TRBD1 (5 bases). This CDR3 has 14 residues. CDR1 and CDR2 (germline): MGHRA, YSYEKL. V shed 0 bases and J shed 6 bases, with 11 bases lying between them. The CDR3 is CASSQEPGKNGYTF. CDR3 nucleotides: TGCGCCAGCAGCCAAGAACCAGGGAAGAATGGCTACACCTTC.